This T cell receptor (beta chain) is drawn from a study of blood T cell repertoires in COVID-19. As originally analysed: Reference gene primer amplification gave nucleated cell count estimates. TCRdb's copy holds only in-frame clones and misses some; the assay was immunoSEQ multiplex PCR. Clone size and V and J calls were adopted from that table, with D and trimming inferred from the DNA. The profile covers roughly 200,000 clones, with roughly 84% appearing a single time and about 12% taken by the ten largest. This CDR3 comprises 15 residues. From germline, CDR1 is MDHEN and CDR2 SYDVKM. Germline trimming cut 4 bases from V and 3 bases from J; bases unmatched to any gene: 7.

This rearrangement joins TRBV28 to TRBJ1-2; 8 positions agree with TRBD1. The source material was peripheral blood. This TCR was recovered from a human donor in a cohort sampled during active COVID-19. CDR3 in amino acids: CASSSLDRAYYGYTF. The CDR3 DNA is TGTGCCAGCAGTTCCCTGGACAGGGCCTACTATGGCTACACCTTC.